This T cell receptor (beta chain) appears in the sequencing data of a study of a mutant IDH1 vaccine in newly diagnosed glioma. Repertoires were generated with immunoSEQ multiplex PCR, while TCRdb's copy carries only in-frame clones and drops some. This sample carries about 34,000 clones, over 60% of them seen once, and the ten largest clones take about 8.4%. Time point meaning: baseline, week 1 (first vaccination visit). Treatment given: pre-vaccination baseline after standard-of-care therapy. Per the germline V gene, CDR1 is SQVTM and CDR2 is ANQGSEA. Trimming shortened V by 6 bases and J by 6 bases, and 11 bases separated the two germline ends. CDR3 length: 11 residues.

Material: peripheral blood mononuclear cells (PBMCs), obtained from a glioma patient treated with radiotherapy, temozolomide or both. The sequence derives from a man in his fifties with glioma. Some clones in this sample may be carry-over from other donors' samples. The rearrangement uses TRBV29-1 and TRBJ1-2, with D uncertain. CDR3 coding DNA: TGCAGCGTCCCTCTAGGGAATGGCTACACCTTC. Its translation is CSVPLGNGYTF.